This T cell receptor (beta chain) comes out of a study of a mutant IDH1 vaccine in newly diagnosed glioma. At the level of the study: Vaccination was launched 4-6 weeks after radiotherapy alone, or with temozolomide cycles.

On this clone: The antigen is undetermined.

Generated by immunoSEQ multiplex PCR, the TCRdb table keeps only in-frame clones and is missing some. The sample consists of some 25,000 clones, 77% of them appearing once. The time point is: week 5, during vaccination. Vaccination comprised doses that each held 300 ug of mutant IDH1 20-mer peptide, plus topical imiquimod. V was trimmed by 0 bases and J by 7 bases, leaving 15 bases between them. CDR1 is SGHAT, CDR2 FQNNGV, per germline. The CDR3 has 16 amino acids. The specimen comprised PBMCs, sampled from a glioma patient whose treatment included an IDH1 peptide vaccine. The origin of this receptor is a man aged 40-50 years with glioma. This chain connects TRBV11-2 to TRBJ2-2; tentatively, D is TRBD2 (5 bases). The DNA of the CDR3 is TGTGCCAGCAGCTTAGAGATCCTCTCTCGGGGCGGGGAGCTGTTTTTT. It translates to CASSLEILSRGGELFF.